Each of the 8 T cell receptor beta chains below was sequenced from the same sample in a study of T cell repertoires in cytomegalovirus infection. TCRdb fed the reads into MiXCR, producing one record per CDR3 protein. Of 150,000 to 200,000 distinct CDR3 sequences in the sample, approximately 15% were seen once. Material: PBMCs. All receptors derive from a human donor in good health (CMV status not recorded). Some clones in this sample may be carry-over from other donors' samples.

V is TRBV6-2 or TRBV6-3 and J is TRBJ1-5, with D maybe TRBD1 (6 bases). With 5 bases removed from V and 2 bases from J, the gap between germline ends came to 13 bases. The CDR3 is made up of 15 amino acids. Germline V gene sequence: CDR1 MNHEY, CDR2 SVGEGT. The chain's CDR3 is CASSRQGFGNQPQHF. The CDR3 DNA follows: TGTGCCAGCAGTCGTCAGGGGTTTGGCAATCAGCCCCAGCATTTT.

J is TRBJ2-7 and V is TRBV10-1; TRBD2 might be the D (5 bases). From germline, CDR1 is WNHNN and CDR2 SYGVQD (reference sequence). V was cut by 6 bases and J by 3 bases, with 6 bases left in between. The CDR3 contains 11 residues. CDR3 loop: CASREDYEQYF. For the CDR3, the DNA is TGCGCCAGCAGGGAGGACTACGAGCAGTACTTC.

The rearrangement joins TRBV27 to TRBJ1-1; TRBD1 is a possible D gene (5 bases). CDR3 length equals 17 residues. Deletions cut 2 bases from V and 0 bases from J, with 16 bases between. In germline, CDR1 is MNHEY, CDR2 SMNVEV (reference sequence). In DNA, the CDR3 is TGTGCCAGCAGTTTAGAAGGGGAGAGGCGGATGAACACTGAAGCTTTCTTT. As protein: CASSLEGERRMNTEAFF.

This clonotype was picked up many times. The CDR3 loop reads CASSLGTPVSNEQFF. Here the CDR3 DNA reads TGTGCCAGCAGCTTAGGGACCCCAGTAAGCAATGAGCAGTTCTTC. V gene TRBV11-1 combines with J gene TRBJ2-1; unclear D gene. The CDR3 is 15 amino acids. Trimming removed 1 base at V and 6 bases at J, with 13 bases between. Germline-derived CDR1 and CDR2 are SGHAT and FQDESV (reference sequence).

V and J are TRBV7-9 and TRBJ2-7; D remains ambiguous. The CDR3 runs to 12 residues. V lost 5 bases and J lost 5, with 10 bases in between. Germline V gives CDR1 SEHNR, CDR2 FQNEAQ (reference sequence). CDR3 loop: CASSAPGNEQYF. The CDR3 coding sequence is TGTGCCAGCAGCGCTCCTGGCAACGAGCAGTACTTC.

The chain joins TRBV27 to TRBJ1-1; unclear D gene. Between the trimmed V and J ends, which lost 5 bases and 11 bases, there was a span of 15 bases. Per the germline V gene, CDR1 is MNHEY and CDR2 is SMNVEV (reference sequence). This CDR3 comprises 12 residues. The chain's CDR3 is CASSAVGIDAFF. The CDR3 nucleotides are TGTGCCAGCAGTGCCGTGGGAATTGATGCTTTCTTT.

This clonotype appeared a few times. The chain links TRBV7-4 to TRBJ2-1; 9 nucleotides line up with TRBD2. This CDR3 region has 13 residues. Germline trimming cut 6 bases from V and 10 bases from J; bases unmatched to any gene: 7. Germline assignment: CDR1 SGHVT and CDR2 SQSDAQ. CDR3 coding DNA: TGTGCCAGCAGTCGGCGGGGGGGGGAAGAGCAGTTCTTC. Its translation is CASSRRGGEEQFF.

The genes are TRBV5-4 and TRBJ2-5; 8 bases are a match to TRBD1. V lost 2 bases and J lost 1; bases outside the gene matches: 7. The CDR3 extends over 16 amino acids. Germline V CDR1 and CDR2: SGHNT, YYREEE (reference sequence). CDR3 coding DNA: TGTGCCAGCAGCTTCTACAGGGGGACCCTCCAAGAGACCCAGTACTTC. Amino acid sequence: CASSFYRGTLQETQYF.